This T cell receptor beta chain was documented in a study of blood T cell repertoires in COVID-19. Study context: There were acute and convalescent COVID-19 samples, and they came from the United States, Italy and Spain.

The table came from immunoSEQ multiplex PCR; TCRdb's copy has only in-frame clones and leaves some out. The repertoire consists of roughly 280,000 clones, with 80% to 90% occurring once and the leading ten covering 2% to 3%. This clone has a handful of counts. Cohort allocation depended upon clinical history that participants reported. Two negative PCRs, clearance, or symptom resolution were required of recovered Cohort 3 donors. CDR1 and CDR2 from the germline V gene are ENHRY and SYGVKD. V dropped 2 bases and J dropped 0 bases, with 8 bases sitting between them. The CDR3 is made up of 15 amino acids.

The J gene is TRBJ1-5, the V gene TRBV10-3, with D perhaps TRBD1 (5 bases). The sequence came from a woman aged 18 to 35 who had recovered from COVID-19. The material sequenced was PBMCs or T cells enriched from blood (not recorded which). For the CDR3, the DNA is TGTGCCATCAGTGAGGACAGTAATAGCAATCAGCCCCAGCATTTT. It codes for CAISEDSNSNQPQHF.